Reported below is one TCR beta chain. A second roughly 6 to 11 cycle PCR used barcoded and J-beta primers. The template-switch adaptor was a 5' adaptor with 12 random nucleotides. It tagged each cDNA molecule. MiXCR, run by TCRdb on the 5' RACE reads, gives a single entry per CDR3 protein. The sample holds over 600,000 distinct CDR3 sequences, around 50% seen once. CDR1 KGHDR and CDR2 SFDVKD come from the germline V gene. Trimming took 4 bases from V and 0 from J; bases not matched to a gene: 8. CDR3 length equals 18 residues. These data originate in a study of blood T cells in healthy people across ages. Drawing of peripheral blood yielded approximately 10 milliliters from each donor.

Input material: blood. This TCR derives from an elderly man in good health. The chain links TRBV24-1 to TRBJ2-6; the match to TRBD2 covers 7 bases. The CDR3, as DNA: TGTGCCACCAGTGACACTACCCGCGGGGGCTCTGGGGCCAACGTCCTGACTTTC. Translation gives CATSDTTRGGSGANVLTF.